The clone carrying this TCR beta chain has a count of ten or more. Time point in this sample: newly diagnosed GD, antithyroid drugs for less than 3 months. The TCR library was prepared using RNA isolated from PBMCs. This entry comes from a study of regulatory T cells in long-lasting Graves disease. Relying on iRepertoire HTBI primers and Arm-PCR of CDR3 regions, the team built TCR beta libraries. TCRdb re-analysed the multiplex PCR reads in MiXCR, keeping a single row per CDR3 protein. The sample has around 400,000 distinct CDR3 sequences, about 15% seen once. The germline V gene has CDR1 MDHEN and CDR2 SYDVKM. V was cut by 6 bases and J by 6 bases, with 12 bases left in between. The CDR3 consists of 13 residues. The data were also submitted as part of a second study, on T cells in Graves' hyperthyroidism and ophthalmopathy. That report adds: Recently diagnosed hyperthyroidism of less than 2 months' duration affected patients aged 18 to 65. First-round RT-PCR with HTBI primers amplified the TCR CDR3 region.

This sequence was found in a woman aged 40 to 50 with Graves disease. V and J are TRBV28 and TRBJ2-1; tentative D call: TRBD1 (6 bases). Material: peripheral blood mononuclear cells (PBMCs), obtained at new diagnosis, from a patient treated with antithyroid drugs. This CDR3 reads CASSYDRSNEQFF. The DNA of the CDR3 is TGTGCCAGCAGCTACGACAGGTCCAATGAGCAGTTCTTC.